This T cell receptor (beta chain) was found in a study of blood T cell repertoires in COVID-19. Germline CDR1 and CDR2: LGHDT and YNNKEL (reference sequence). CDR3 length equals 15 residues. Trimming took off 1 base at V and 5 bases at J, with 14 bases between the two ends. Profiling relied on immunoSEQ multiplex PCR, and the TCRdb table lists in-frame clones only, not all of them. The table records about 180,000 clones, about 90% of them present only once. This clone was observed once. Cohorts were based on clinical histories the participants reported. The material sequenced was PBMCs or T cells enriched from blood (not recorded which). This chain joins TRBV3-1 (or the pseudogene TRBV3-2) and TRBJ1-1; D may be TRBD1 (5 bases). The source is a human donor with acute COVID-19. The donor label of this sample is uncertain. The CDR3: CASSQGGGKGTEAFF. The CDR3 region has the DNA TGTGCCAGCAGCCAAGGTGGGGGGAAGGGGACTGAAGCTTTCTTT.